This T cell receptor (beta chain) emerged from a study of regulatory T cells. Study-wide results and limits: In patients, unique TRB V-J pairs were restricted and V/J usage skewed, especially in Tregs. Shannon entropy was nonsignificantly lower in patient CD8+ T cells than control CD8+ cells.

Autoimmunity was present in every CD3G-deficient patient, worse in two. Patients aged 2 to 39 years had fewer naive and more memory CD4+ and CD8+ T cells. The PCR used 52 TRBV and 13 TRBJ primers. Sequencing was performed with immunoSEQ multiplex PCR; in TCRdb, only in-frame clones are kept and a portion is missing. The sample yields more than 15,000 clones, roughly 90% seen once. Regarding this clone: Antigen unknown.

The TCR sequence derives from a young adult with CD3G deficiency. Sequencing was done on a sample of CD8+ T cells sorted from blood.

CDR3 amino acids: CATSRDPPVQAPSYEQYF. The CDR3 DNA sequence: TGTGCCACCAGCAGAGATCCTCCCGTTCAGGCCCCTTCCTACGAGCAGTACTTC. The chain employs TRBV15 and TRBJ2-7; D is uncertain. The CDR3 runs 18 residues. Trimming shortened V by 0 bases and J by 1 base, and 19 bases separated the two germline ends. Germline lookup yields CDR1 LNHNV and CDR2 YYDKDF (reference sequence).